Listed here are 17 T cell receptor beta chains from one sample, sequenced in a study of regulatory T cells in long-lasting Graves disease. Time point given: newly diagnosed GD, antithyroid drugs for less than 3 months. Making the TCR library involved RNA that had been extracted from PBMCs. CDR3-region Arm-PCR and iRepertoire HTBI primers produced the TCR beta libraries. TCRdb reprocessed the multiplex PCR reads with MiXCR, giving one entry per CDR3 protein. The data show roughly 530,000 distinct CDR3 sequences, about 16% seen once. These records were also assigned to another study, of T cells in Graves' hyperthyroidism and ophthalmopathy.

The sample in question was peripheral blood mononuclear cells (PBMCs), obtained at new diagnosis, from a patient treated with antithyroid drugs. These receptors were taken from a woman aged 35-60 years with Graves disease.

The chain has TRBV19 and TRBJ1-1; D is uncertain. CDR3 length: 14 residues. V was trimmed by 10 bases and J by 3 bases, leaving 18 bases between them. CDR1 LNHDA and CDR2 SQIVND come from the germline V gene (reference sequence). CDR3 in amino acids: CAIFRLGRDTEAFF. Here the CDR3 DNA reads TGTGCCATCTTTCGACTGGGTCGGGACACTGAAGCTTTCTTT.

In its sample, this clonotype was seen a few times. This chain links TRBV12-3 or TRBV12-4 with TRBJ2-7; D might be TRBD2 (7 bases). The V and J ends lost 6 bases and 9 bases respectively, with 18 bases between them. This CDR3 is built from 13 residues. CDR3 protein: CASSRGGGFRQYF. The CDR3 DNA is TGTGCCAGCAGCAGAGGGGGGGGCTTTCGGCAGTACTTC.

This chain uses TRBV27 with TRBJ1-3; 7 bases align to TRBD1. The ends lost 7 bases at V and 3 bases at J; junction bases unmatched: 18. The CDR3 spans 18 residues. Germline V gene sequence: CDR1 MNHEY, CDR2 SMNVEV (reference sequence). CDR3 coding DNA: TGTGCCAGCACCAAGGGCCAGGGGGTGCTTTGGTATGGAAACACCATATATTTT. The encoded protein is CASTKGQGVLWYGNTIYF.

This clonotype has at least ten counts. This chain joins TRBV18 and TRBJ1-1; tentatively, D is TRBD1 (5 bases). The V gene's germline CDR1 is KGHSH and CDR2 LQKENI. This CDR3 has 14 amino acids. The V end was cut by 3 bases, the J end by 3 bases, with 11 bases between. The CDR3 spells CASSPAGGYTEAFF. The CDR3 DNA reads TGTGCCAGCTCACCCGCCGGGGGGTACACTGAAGCTTTCTTT.

This clonotype came up many times. V usage is TRBV29-1 and J usage is TRBJ2-2; D remains unclear. Trimming removed 1 base from V and 4 bases from J, with 4 bases in between. Per germline, CDR1 SQVTM and CDR2 ANQGSEA. The CDR3 spans 12 residues. The CDR3 coding sequence is TGCAGCGTTGAAGGCAGCACCGGGGAGCTGTTTTTT. Translated, it gives CSVEGSTGELFF.

The chain couples TRBV4-1 to TRBJ2-5; 7 nucleotides line up with TRBD1. The CDR3 is 13 residues long. Germline assignment: CDR1 MGHRA and CDR2 YSYEKL. V shed 6 bases and J 5 bases; nucleotides not matched to a gene: 6. CDR3 region: CASSPTGMETQYF. CDR3 nucleotides: TGCGCCAGCAGTCCGACAGGGATGGAGACCCAGTACTTC.

This clonotype was seen only a few times. The genes are TRBV18 and TRBJ2-7; 8 bases match TRBD1. This CDR3 comprises 14 residues. The V gene end was trimmed by 2 bases and the J gene end by 3 bases; junction bases not matched to a gene: 3. Germline V gives CDR1 KGHSH, CDR2 LQKENI. The CDR3 DNA reads as TGTGCCAGCTCACCAACGGGACAGGACTACGAGCAGTACTTC. Translated, it gives CASSPTGQDYEQYF.

This clonotype was seen only a few times. In nucleotides, the CDR3 is TGCGCCAGCAGTGAAAAGGGTCGCCCTGGACCCTACGAGCAGTACTTC. It encodes CASSEKGRPGPYEQYF. This sequence joins TRBV10-1 and TRBJ2-7; D is ambiguous. With 3 bases removed from V and 2 bases from J, the gap between germline ends came to 17 bases. CDR1 and CDR2 from the germline V gene are WNHNN and SYGVQD (reference sequence). CDR3 size: 16 residues.

Many counts were recorded for this clonotype. The V gene is TRBV14, the J gene TRBJ2-2; D remains unclear. Trimming pared 1 base from V and 4 bases from J, leaving 7 bases between. CDR1 and CDR2 from the germline V gene are SGHDN and FVKESK. The CDR3 runs to 14 residues. CDR3 coding DNA: TGTGCCAGCAGCCAAGTGACATTCACCGGGGAGCTGTTTTTT. Translating it yields CASSQVTFTGELFF. The whole variable domain, remainder taken from reference TRBV14 and TRBJ2-2, is EAGVTQFPSHSVIEKGQTVTLRCDPISGHDNLYWYRRVMGKEIKFLLHFVKESKQDESGMPNNRFLAERTGGTYSTLKVQPAELEDSGVYFCASSQVTFTGELFFGEGSRLTVL.

In this sample, this clonotype turned up many times. The genes are TRBV18 and TRBJ1-5; TRBD1 matches at 8 bases. CDR3 length: 16 residues. The germline V gene has CDR1 KGHSH and CDR2 LQKENI. Unmatched junction bases numbered 3, after V lost 1 base and J lost 1 base. DNA of the CDR3: TGTGCCAGCTCACCACGGGACAGGCAGAGCAATCAGCCCCAGCATTTT. The encoded protein is CASSPRDRQSNQPQHF. Based on the CDR3 plus reference TRBV18 and TRBJ1-5, the full variable domain is NAGVMQNPRHLVRRRGQEARLRCSPMKGHSHVYWYRQLPEEGLKFMVYLQKENIIDESGMPKERFSAEFPKEGPSILRIQQVVRGDSAAYFCASSPRDRQSNQPQHFGDGTRLSIL.

The genes are TRBV4-1 and TRBJ2-1; TRBD2 matches 8 bases. The length of the CDR3 is 20 residues. From germline, CDR1 is MGHRA and CDR2 YSYEKL. V lost 0 bases to trimming and J lost 8 bases; unmatched junction nucleotides: 21. The CDR3 sequence: CASSQDPPEERGPSSDEQFF. CDR3 bases: TGCGCCAGCAGCCAAGATCCACCGGAGGAGCGGGGGCCCTCCAGTGATGAGCAGTTCTTC.

V usage is TRBV20-1 and J usage is TRBJ2-4; tentatively, D is TRBD2 (5 bases). V gave up 2 bases and J gave up 7 bases, with 21 bases separating them. Germline V gene sequence: CDR1 DFQATT, CDR2 SNEGSKA (reference sequence). The CDR3 loop spans 16 amino acids. CDR3 sequence: CSARSTPSSYHNIQYF. The CDR3 coding sequence is TGCAGTGCTAGATCCACCCCGTCTAGCTATCATAACATTCAGTACTTC.

The V call is TRBV14, the J call TRBJ1-6; no clear D. CDR3 length: 13 amino acids. The V end was cut by 4 bases, the J end by 10 bases, with 11 bases between. Germline V gene data show CDR1 as SGHDN and CDR2 as FVKESK. The CDR3 region is CASSLLFQSPLHF. CDR3 nucleotide sequence: TGTGCCAGCAGCCTCCTTTTCCAGTCACCCCTCCACTTT.

On this clonotype itself: With a much larger clone just one base away, this may be a read error. The V call is TRBV2, the J call TRBJ2-5, with D tentatively TRBD1 (6 bases). The CDR3 has 14 residues. CDR1 and CDR2 from the germline V gene are SNHLY and FYNNEI. CDR3 region: CAGSSGTPQETQYF. CDR3 DNA sequence: TGTGCCGGCAGTTCCGGGACACCACAAGAGACCCAGTACTTC.

This clonotype was observed at least ten times. The chain joins TRBV7-2 to TRBJ1-5; D not certain. Germline CDR1 SGHTA, CDR2 FQGNSA. The CDR3 extends over 15 amino acids. The V end lost 3 bases, the J end lost 6 bases, and 15 bases lay between the germline ends. The CDR3 is CASSFTGSSSQPQHF. CDR3 nucleotide sequence: TGTGCCAGCAGCTTTACGGGGTCTTCGTCTCAGCCCCAGCATTTT.

A word on this clonotype: Being one base from a much bigger clone, this may be a read error. The CDR3 here is CASSSHMGAQPQHF. The CDR3 nucleotides are TGTGCCAGCAGTTCCCACATGGGAGCTCAGCCCCAGCATTTT. J is TRBJ1-5 and V is TRBV28; D is undetermined. The CDR3 spans 14 residues. The germline V gene encodes CDR1 MDHEN and CDR2 SYDVKM. V was clipped by 4 bases and J by 6 bases, with 13 bases between them.

At least ten counts were recorded for this clonotype. This chain connects TRBV3-1 to TRBJ1-2; possibly TRBD1 for D (6 bases). V lost 6 bases and J lost 5, with 16 bases in between. This CDR3 has 14 amino acids. CDR1 is LGHDT, CDR2 YNNKEL, per germline (reference sequence). The CDR3 spells CASSQQQGWYGYTF. CDR3 DNA: TGTGCCAGCAGTCAACAACAGGGTTGGTATGGCTACACCTTC.